These T cell receptor beta chains were read from a single sample in a study of post-analysis software for immune sequencing data. MiXCR, run by TCRdb on the PCR reads, gives a single entry per CDR3 protein. The sample consists of 750,000 to 950,000 distinct CDR3 sequences, roughly 50% of them appearing once. The sample taken for sequencing was blood. These receptors were obtained from a girl aged 5 to 17 with multiple sclerosis. CDR3s include the opening cysteine and the closing phenylalanine or tryptophan. A D gene is named only where the DNA matches it firmly. Rows give clone size only sometimes, using once, few, many, or a class for an expanded clone.

clone size	J gene	V gene	D gene	CDR3 protein	CDR3 DNA
few	TRBJ2-7	TRBV5-1	TRBD1	CASSSAGTDNEQYF	TGCGCCAGCAGCTCGGCTGGGACAGACAACGAGCAGTACTTC
-	TRBJ2-7	TRBV10-3	-	CAISGVSYEQYF	TGTGCCATCTCTGGGGTCTCCTACGAGCAGTACTTC
-	TRBJ2-3	TRBV15	TRBD2	CATSRLGRATDTQYF	TGTGCCACCAGCAGGCTAGGGAGGGCCACAGATACGCAGTATTTT
-	TRBJ2-7	TRBV27	TRBD1	CASRPGTGRVEQYF	TGTGCCAGCAGGCCCGGGACAGGGAGGGTCGAGCAGTACTTC
-	TRBJ2-1	TRBV29-1	-	CSAGSPFFARGYNEQFF	TGCAGCGCCGGGAGCCCCTTTTTCGCCAGGGGGTACAATGAGCAGTTCTTC
-	TRBJ1-2	TRBV29-1	-	CSVEAGRRVGYTF	TGCAGCGTTGAGGCAGGGCGGCGTGTCGGCTACACCTTC
-	TRBJ2-7	TRBV5-1	TRBD2	CASSLATLGGRRSYEQYF	TGCGCCAGCAGCTTGGCCACCTTAGGCGGGAGGAGGTCCTACGAGCAGTACTTC
-	TRBJ2-3	TRBV6-6	-	CASSSADHRIGTDTQYF	TGTGCCAGCAGCTCTGCTGACCACCGAATCGGCACAGATACGCAGTATTTT
few	TRBJ1-2	TRBV29-1	TRBD1	CSVDGTGGSYGYTF	TGCAGCGTTGATGGGACAGGGGGGTCCTATGGCTACACCTTC
-	TRBJ2-2	TRBV4-1	-	CASSHTDGYTGELFF	TGCGCCAGCAGCCATACGGACGGATACACCGGGGAGCTGTTTTTT
-	TRBJ2-5	TRBV19	-	CASSPLVWDQETQYF	TGTGCCAGTAGTCCCCTAGTGTGGGACCAAGAGACCCAGTACTTC
-	TRBJ2-3	TRBV29-1	TRBD1	CSVASLGGVSTDTQYF	TGCAGCGTTGCGTCCTTAGGGGGCGTAAGCACAGATACGCAGTATTTT
-	TRBJ2-3	TRBV30	TRBD2	CAWSRLAGANTQYF	TGTGCCTGGAGTAGACTAGCGGGGGCTAATACGCAGTATTTT
-	TRBJ1-1	TRBV5-1	-	CASSTRGLNTEAFF	TGCGCCAGCAGCACCCGGGGGCTGAACACTGAAGCTTTCTTT
-	TRBJ2-7	TRBV5-1	TRBD1	CASSLEMTGTTYEQYF	TGCGCCAGCAGCTTGGAGATGACAGGGACCACCTACGAGCAGTACTTC
-	TRBJ1-5	TRBV20-1	-	CSAPPTDNQPQHF	TGCAGTGCTCCTCCCACTGACAATCAGCCCCAGCATTTT
few	TRBJ2-7	TRBV5-1	TRBD2	CASSLDLRGLAGAHSYEQYF	TGCGCCAGCAGCTTGGACCTCAGGGGACTAGCGGGAGCCCACTCCTACGAGCAGTACTTC
few	TRBJ1-2	TRBV7-9	TRBD1	CASSSSGTGYGYTF	TGTGCCAGCAGCTCTTCAGGGACAGGATATGGCTACACCTTC